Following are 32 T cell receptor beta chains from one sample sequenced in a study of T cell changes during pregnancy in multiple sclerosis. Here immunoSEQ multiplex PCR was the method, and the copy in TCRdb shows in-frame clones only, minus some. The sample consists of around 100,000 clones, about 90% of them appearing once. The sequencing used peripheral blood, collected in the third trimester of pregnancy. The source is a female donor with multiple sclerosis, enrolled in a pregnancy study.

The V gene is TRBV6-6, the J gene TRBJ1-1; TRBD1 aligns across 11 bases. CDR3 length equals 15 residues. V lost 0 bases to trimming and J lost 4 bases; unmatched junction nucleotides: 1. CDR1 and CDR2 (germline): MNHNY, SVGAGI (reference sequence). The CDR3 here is CASSYSGTGGTEAFF. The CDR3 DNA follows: TGTGCCAGCAGTTACTCGGGGACAGGGGGCACTGAAGCTTTCTTT.

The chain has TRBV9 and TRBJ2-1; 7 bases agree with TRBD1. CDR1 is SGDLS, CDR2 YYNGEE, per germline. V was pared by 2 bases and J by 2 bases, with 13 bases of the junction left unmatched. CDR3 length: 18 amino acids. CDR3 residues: CASSVTRNRGETYNEQFF. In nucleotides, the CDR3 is TGTGCCAGCAGCGTCACCCGAAACAGGGGAGAGACCTACAATGAGCAGTTCTTC.

The CDR3, as DNA: TGCAGCGTTGGTGACAGCTCCTACGAGCAGTACTTC. Translating it yields CSVGDSSYEQYF. This chain uses TRBV29-1 with TRBJ2-7, with D tentatively TRBD1 (5 bases). Looked up from germline, CDR1 is SQVTM and CDR2 is ANQGSEA. The CDR3 is 12 amino acids. Trimming took off 4 bases at V and 0 bases at J, with 7 bases between the two ends.

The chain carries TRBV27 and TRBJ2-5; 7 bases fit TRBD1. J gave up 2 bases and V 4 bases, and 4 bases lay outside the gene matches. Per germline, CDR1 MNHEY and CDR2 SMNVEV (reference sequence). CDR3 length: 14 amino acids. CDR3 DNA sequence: TGTGCCAGCAGTTCGCAGACAGGGCAAGAGACCCAGTACTTC. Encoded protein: CASSSQTGQETQYF.

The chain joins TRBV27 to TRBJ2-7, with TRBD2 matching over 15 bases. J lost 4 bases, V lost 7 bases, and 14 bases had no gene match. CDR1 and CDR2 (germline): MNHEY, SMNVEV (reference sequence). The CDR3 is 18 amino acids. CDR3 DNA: TGTGCCAGCACTCCGGGCGGACTAGCGGGAGGGCCGGTGTACGAGCAGTACTTC. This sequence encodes CASTPGGLAGGPVYEQYF.

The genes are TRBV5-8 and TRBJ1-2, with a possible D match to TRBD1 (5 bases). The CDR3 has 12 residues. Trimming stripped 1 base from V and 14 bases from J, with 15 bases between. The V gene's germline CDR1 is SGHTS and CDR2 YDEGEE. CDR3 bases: TGTGCCAGCAGCTTGAGGGCAGGGCCTGGAACCTTC. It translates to CASSLRAGPGTF.

The CDR3 DNA reads TGTGCCAGCACCCGGGAGGACACCATATATTTT. Translated: CASTREDTIYF. The V gene is TRBV6-6, the J gene TRBJ1-3, with unresolved D. V was shortened by 7 bases and J by 8 bases, with 9 bases between the two germline ends. Germline V gene lookup returns CDR1 MNHNY and CDR2 SVGAGI (reference sequence). This CDR3 has 11 residues.

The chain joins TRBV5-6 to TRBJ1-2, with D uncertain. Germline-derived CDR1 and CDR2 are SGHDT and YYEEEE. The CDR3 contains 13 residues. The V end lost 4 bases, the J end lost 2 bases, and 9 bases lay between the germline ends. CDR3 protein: CASSPGGNYGYTF. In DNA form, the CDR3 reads TGTGCCAGCAGCCCGGGAGGCAACTATGGCTACACCTTC.

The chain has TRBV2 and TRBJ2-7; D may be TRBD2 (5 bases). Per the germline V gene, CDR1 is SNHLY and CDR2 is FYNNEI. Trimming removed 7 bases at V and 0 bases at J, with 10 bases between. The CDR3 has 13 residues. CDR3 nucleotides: TGTGCCAGCAAACTAGGAAGCTCCTACGAGCAGTACTTC. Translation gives CASKLGSSYEQYF.

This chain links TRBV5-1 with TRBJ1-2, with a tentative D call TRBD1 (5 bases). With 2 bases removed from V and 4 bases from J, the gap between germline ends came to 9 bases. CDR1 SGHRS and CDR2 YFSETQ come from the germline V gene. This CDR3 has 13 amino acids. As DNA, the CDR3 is TGCGCCAGCAGCTTCCGGGGGAGCTATGGCTACACCTTC. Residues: CASSFRGSYGYTF.

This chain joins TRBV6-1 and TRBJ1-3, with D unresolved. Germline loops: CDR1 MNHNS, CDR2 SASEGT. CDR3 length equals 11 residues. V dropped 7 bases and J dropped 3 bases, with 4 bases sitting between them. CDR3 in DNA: TGTGCCAGCAATCTTGGAAACACCATATATTTT. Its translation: CASNLGNTIYF.

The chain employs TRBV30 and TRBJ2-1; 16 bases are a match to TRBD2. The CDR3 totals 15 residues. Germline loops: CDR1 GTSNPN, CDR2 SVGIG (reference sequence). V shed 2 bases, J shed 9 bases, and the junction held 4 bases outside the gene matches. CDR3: CAWSTGTSGRGEQFF. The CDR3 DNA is TGTGCCTGGAGTACTGGGACTAGCGGGAGGGGTGAGCAGTTCTTC.

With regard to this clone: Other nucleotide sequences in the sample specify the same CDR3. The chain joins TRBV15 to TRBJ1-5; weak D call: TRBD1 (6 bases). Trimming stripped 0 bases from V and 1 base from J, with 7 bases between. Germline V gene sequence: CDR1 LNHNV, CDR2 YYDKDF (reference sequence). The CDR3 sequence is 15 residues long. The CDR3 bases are TGTGCCACCAGCAGAGATAGGGGGAGCAATCAGCCCCAGCATTTT. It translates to CATSRDRGSNQPQHF.

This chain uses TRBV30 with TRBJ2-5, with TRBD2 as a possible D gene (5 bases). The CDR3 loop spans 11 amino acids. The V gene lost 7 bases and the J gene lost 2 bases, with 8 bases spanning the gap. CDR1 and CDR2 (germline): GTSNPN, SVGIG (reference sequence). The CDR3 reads CAYGEQETQYF. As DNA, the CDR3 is TGTGCCTACGGGGAGCAAGAGACCCAGTACTTC.

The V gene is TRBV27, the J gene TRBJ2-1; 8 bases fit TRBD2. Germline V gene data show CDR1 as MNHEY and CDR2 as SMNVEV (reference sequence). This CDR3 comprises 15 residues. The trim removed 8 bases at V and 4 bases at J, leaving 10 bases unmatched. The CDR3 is CASRSGTSGYNEQFF. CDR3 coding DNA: TGTGCCAGCCGATCCGGGACTAGTGGATACAATGAGCAGTTCTTC.

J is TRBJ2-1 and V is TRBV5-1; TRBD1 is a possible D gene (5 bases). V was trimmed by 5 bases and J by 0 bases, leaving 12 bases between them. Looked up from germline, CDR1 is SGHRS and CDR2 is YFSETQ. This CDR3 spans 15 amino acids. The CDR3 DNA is TGCGCCAGCAGAACCGACAGACGCTCCTACAATGAGCAGTTCTTC. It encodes CASRTDRRSYNEQFF. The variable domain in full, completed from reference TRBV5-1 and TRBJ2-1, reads KAGVTQTPRYLIKTRGQQVTLSCSPISGHRSVSWYQQTPGQGLQFLFEYFSETQRNKGNFPGRFSGRQFSNSRSEMNVSTLELGDSALYLCASRTDRRSYNEQFFGPGTRLTVL.

CDR3 sequence reads: CASSPEVRTTGEQFF. The CDR3 DNA reads as TGTGCCAGCAGCCCTGAGGTCAGAACGACAGGTGAGCAGTTCTTC. J is TRBJ2-1 and V is TRBV6-5; perhaps TRBD1 as D (6 bases). Germline V gene data show CDR1 as MNHEY and CDR2 as SVGAGI. V was shortened by 6 bases and J by 9 bases, with 21 bases between the two germline ends. CDR3 length: 15 amino acids.

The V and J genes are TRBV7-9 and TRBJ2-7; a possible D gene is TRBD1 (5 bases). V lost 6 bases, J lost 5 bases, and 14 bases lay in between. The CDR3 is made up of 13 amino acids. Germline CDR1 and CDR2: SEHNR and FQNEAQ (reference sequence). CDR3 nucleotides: TGTGCCAGCAGGTCTCAGGGAACCCACGAGCAGTACTTC. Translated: CASRSQGTHEQYF.

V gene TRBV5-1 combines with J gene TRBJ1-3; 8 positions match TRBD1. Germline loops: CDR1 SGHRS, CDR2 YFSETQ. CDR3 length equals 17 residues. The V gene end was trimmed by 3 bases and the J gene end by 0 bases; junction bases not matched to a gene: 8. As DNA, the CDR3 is TGCGCCAGCAGCTGGGGGACAGGTTGGAGCTCTGGAAACACCATATATTTT. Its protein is CASSWGTGWSSGNTIYF.

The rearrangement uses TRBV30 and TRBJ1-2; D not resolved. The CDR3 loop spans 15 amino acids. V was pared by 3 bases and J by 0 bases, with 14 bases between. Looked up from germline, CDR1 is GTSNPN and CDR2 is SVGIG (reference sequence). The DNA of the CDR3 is TGTGCCTGGAGCCGTGGGTCAGGAACTAACTATGGCTACACCTTC. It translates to CAWSRGSGTNYGYTF.

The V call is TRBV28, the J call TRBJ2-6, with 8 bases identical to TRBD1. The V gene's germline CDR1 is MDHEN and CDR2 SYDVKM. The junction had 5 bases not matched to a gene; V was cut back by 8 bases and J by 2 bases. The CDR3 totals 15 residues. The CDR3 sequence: CASFQGATGANVLTF. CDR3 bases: TGTGCCAGCTTCCAGGGGGCCACTGGGGCCAACGTCCTGACTTTC.

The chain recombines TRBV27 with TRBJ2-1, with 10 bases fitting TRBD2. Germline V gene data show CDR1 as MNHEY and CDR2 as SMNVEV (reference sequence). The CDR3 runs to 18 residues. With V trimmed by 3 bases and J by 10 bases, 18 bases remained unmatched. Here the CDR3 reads CASSFLGGSGGESHEQFF. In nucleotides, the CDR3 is TGTGCCAGCAGTTTTTTAGGGGGGAGCGGGGGGGAATCGCACGAGCAGTTCTTC.

The CDR3 reads CASSPRDRGRAPLHF. As DNA, the CDR3 is TGTGCCAGCAGCCCTCGCGACAGGGGGCGAGCACCCCTCCACTTT. The rearrangement joins TRBV7-2 to TRBJ1-6; 10 positions match TRBD1. CDR1 is SGHTA and CDR2 is FQGNSA in the germline V gene. The CDR3 has 15 amino acids. Trimming cost V 5 bases and J 11 bases; bases outside gene matches: 9.

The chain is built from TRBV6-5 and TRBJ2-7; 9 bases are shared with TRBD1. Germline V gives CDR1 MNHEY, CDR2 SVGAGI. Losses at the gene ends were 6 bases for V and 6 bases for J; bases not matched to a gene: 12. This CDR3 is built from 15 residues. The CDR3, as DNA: TGTGCCAGCAGGCGATTCCGGGACAGGGCTACCGAGCAGTACTTC. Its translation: CASRRFRDRATEQYF.

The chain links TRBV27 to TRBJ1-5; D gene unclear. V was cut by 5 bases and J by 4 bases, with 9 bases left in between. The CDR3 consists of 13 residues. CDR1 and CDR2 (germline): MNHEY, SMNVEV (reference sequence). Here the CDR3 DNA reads TGTGCCAGCAGTAGTCTACAGAATCAGCCCCAGCATTTT. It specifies CASSSLQNQPQHF.

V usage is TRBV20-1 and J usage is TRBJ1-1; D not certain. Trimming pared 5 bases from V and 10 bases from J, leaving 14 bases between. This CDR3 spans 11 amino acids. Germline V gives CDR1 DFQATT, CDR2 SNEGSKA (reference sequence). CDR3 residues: CSAGNPAGAFF. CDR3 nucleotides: TGCAGTGCTGGGAACCCGGCGGGAGCTTTCTTT.

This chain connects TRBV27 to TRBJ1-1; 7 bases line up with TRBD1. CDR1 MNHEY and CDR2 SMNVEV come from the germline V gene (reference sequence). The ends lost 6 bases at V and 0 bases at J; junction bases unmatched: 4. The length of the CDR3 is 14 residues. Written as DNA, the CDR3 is TGTGCCAGCAGACCAGGGGGGATGAACACTGAAGCTTTCTTT. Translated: CASRPGGMNTEAFF.

The CDR3 region is CATSKAPGGGRDTEAFF. CDR3 sequence (DNA): TGTGCCACCAGCAAAGCGCCCGGGGGGGGGAGGGACACTGAAGCTTTCTTT. The genes are TRBV15 and TRBJ1-1; D perhaps matches TRBD1 (5 bases). The length of the CDR3 is 17 residues. V lost 4 bases and J 3 bases, leaving 21 bases between the germline ends. Germline values: CDR1 LNHNV, CDR2 YYDKDF (reference sequence).

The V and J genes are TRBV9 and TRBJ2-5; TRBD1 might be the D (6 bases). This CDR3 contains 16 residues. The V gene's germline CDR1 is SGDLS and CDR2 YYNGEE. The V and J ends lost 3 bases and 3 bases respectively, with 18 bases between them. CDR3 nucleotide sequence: TGTGCCAGCAGCGACCCGTTTGAGGGGGTTGAAGAGACCCAGTACTTC. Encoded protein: CASSDPFEGVEETQYF.

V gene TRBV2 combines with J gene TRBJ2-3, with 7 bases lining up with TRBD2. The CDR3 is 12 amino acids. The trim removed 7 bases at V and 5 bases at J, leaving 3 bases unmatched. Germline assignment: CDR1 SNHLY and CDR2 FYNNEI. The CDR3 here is CASIGEGDTQYF. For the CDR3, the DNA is TGTGCCAGCATTGGGGAGGGAGATACGCAGTATTTT.

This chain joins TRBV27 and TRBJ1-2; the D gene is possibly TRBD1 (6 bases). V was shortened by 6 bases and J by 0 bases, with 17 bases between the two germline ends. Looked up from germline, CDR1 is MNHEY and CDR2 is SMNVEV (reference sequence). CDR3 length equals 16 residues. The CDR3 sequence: CASRYLDRPANYGYTF. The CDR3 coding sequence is TGTGCCAGCAGATACCTCGACAGGCCAGCTAACTATGGCTACACCTTC.

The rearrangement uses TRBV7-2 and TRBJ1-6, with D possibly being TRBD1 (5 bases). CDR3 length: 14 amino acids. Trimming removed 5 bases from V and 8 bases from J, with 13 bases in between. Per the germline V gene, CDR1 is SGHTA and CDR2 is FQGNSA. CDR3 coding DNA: TGTGCCAGCAGCCCGGTCCCAGGGTATTCACCCCTCCACTTT. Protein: CASSPVPGYSPLHF.